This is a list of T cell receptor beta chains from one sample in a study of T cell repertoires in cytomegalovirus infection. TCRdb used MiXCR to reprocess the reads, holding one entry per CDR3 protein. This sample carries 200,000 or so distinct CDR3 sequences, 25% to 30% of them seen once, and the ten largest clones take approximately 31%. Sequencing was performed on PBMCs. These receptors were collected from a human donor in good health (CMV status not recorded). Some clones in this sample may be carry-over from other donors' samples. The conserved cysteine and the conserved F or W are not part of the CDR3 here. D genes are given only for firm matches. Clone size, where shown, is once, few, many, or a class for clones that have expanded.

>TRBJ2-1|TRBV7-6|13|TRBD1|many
ASSPRTGITNEQF
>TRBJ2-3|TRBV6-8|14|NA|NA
ASSYIPLGASDTQY
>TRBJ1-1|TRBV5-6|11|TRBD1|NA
ASGEGARTEAF
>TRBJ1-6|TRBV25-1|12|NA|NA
ATERGGYNSPLH
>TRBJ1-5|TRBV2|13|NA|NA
ASSGPGGGNQPQH
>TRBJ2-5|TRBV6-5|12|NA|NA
ASSSPRREETQY
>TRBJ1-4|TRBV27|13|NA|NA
ASSSLGQSNEKLF
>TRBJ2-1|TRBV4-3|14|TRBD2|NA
ASSSGTSGGANEQF
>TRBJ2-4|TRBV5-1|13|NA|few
ASSSAGTPPNIQY
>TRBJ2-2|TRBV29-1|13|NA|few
SVEYAGIDTGELF
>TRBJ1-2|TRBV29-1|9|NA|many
SVADGYGYT
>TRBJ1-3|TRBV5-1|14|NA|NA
ASSLVGNRPGNTIY
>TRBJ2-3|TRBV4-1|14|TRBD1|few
ASSQDTGQGADTQY
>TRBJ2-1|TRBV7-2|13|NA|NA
ASSLGTSTYNEQF
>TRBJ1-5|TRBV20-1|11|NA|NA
SAGGKGNQPQH
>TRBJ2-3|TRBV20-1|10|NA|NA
SARAERDTQY
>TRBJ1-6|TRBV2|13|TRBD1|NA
ASSRQGALNSPLH
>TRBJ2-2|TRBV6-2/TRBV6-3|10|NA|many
ASNAGTGELF
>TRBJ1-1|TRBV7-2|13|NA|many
ASSFDGAVNTEAF
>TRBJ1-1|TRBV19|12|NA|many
ASSISGQNTEAF
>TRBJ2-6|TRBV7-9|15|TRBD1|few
ASSPLGRGRGANVLT
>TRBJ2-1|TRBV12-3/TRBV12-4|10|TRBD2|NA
ASSLRGNEQF
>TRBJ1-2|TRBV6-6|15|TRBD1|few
ASSYFPGTGGNYGYT
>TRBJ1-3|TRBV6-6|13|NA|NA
ASSYSQSSGNTIY
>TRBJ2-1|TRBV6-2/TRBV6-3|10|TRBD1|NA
ASDRGYNEQF
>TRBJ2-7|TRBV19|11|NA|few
ASSSGPPYEQY
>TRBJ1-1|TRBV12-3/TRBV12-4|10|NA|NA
ASSLDSRGAF
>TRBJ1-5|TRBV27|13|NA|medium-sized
ASSLNIWSNQPQH
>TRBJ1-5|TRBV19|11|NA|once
ASSMRGNQPQH
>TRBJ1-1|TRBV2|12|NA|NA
ASSPGRFNTEAF
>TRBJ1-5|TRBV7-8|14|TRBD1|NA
ASSFSGGQINQPQH
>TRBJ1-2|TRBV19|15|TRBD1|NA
ASSPIPGQAINYGYT
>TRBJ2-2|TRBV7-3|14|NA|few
ASRLFAGRATGELF
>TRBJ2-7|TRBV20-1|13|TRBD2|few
SARPGLGGLYEQY
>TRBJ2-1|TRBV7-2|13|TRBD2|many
ASRGGRLSYNEQF
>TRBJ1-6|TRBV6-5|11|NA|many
ASGTTWDSPLH
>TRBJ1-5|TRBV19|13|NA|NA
ASSTPTASNQPQH
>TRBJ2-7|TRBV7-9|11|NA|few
ASSFRLGYEQY
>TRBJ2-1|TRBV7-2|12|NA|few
ASSLDGVAREQF
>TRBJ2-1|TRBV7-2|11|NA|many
ASSLGQDTEQF
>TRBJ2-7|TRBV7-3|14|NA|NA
ASSLTGARGSYEQY
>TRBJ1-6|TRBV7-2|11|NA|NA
ASSLKGGSPLH
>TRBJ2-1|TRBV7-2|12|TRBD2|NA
ASSAGLAGDEQF
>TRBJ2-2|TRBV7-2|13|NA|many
ASSSDTHPTGELF
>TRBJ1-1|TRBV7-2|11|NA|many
ASSLVRGAEAF
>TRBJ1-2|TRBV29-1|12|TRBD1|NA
SVDGTGKNYGYT
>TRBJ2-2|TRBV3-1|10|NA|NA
ASSQSTGELF
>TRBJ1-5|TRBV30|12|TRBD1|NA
AWSPGTDPQPQH
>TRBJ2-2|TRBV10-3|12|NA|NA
AISERPFTGELF
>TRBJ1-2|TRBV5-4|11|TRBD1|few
ASSFNRGKGYT
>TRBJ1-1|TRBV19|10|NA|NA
ASRAGDTEAF
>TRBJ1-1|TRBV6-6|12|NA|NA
ASSYGGEGTEAF
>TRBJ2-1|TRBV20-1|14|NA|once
SASTTRPTGGNEQF
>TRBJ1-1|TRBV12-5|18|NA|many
ASGLAKGEPQSWMNTEAF
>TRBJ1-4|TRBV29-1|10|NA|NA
SAGEANEKLF
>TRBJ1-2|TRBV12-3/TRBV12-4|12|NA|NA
ASSYGQASYGYT